These 29 T cell receptor beta chains came from one sample sequenced in a study of T cells in narcolepsy. TCRdb keeps only in-frame clones here, not all; method: immunoSEQ multiplex PCR. The sample contains approximately 30,000 clones, 80% to 90% of which appear only once. Sample: CD45RA- memory CD4+ T cells from PBMCs. All receptors derive from a human donor with narcolepsy.

The rearrangement links TRBV6-1 to TRBJ2-7; 8 nucleotides align to TRBD2. CDR3 length: 14 residues. V shed 1 base and J 2 bases; nucleotides not matched to a gene: 1. CDR1 MNHNS and CDR2 SASEGT come from the germline V gene. The CDR3 is CASSEVSGTYEQYF. For the CDR3, the DNA is TGTGCCAGCAGTGAAGTTAGCGGGACCTACGAGCAGTACTTC.

V is TRBV28 and J is TRBJ1-2; 7 bases are shared with TRBD1. V lost 6 bases to trimming and J lost 2 bases; unmatched junction nucleotides: 9. The CDR3 extends over 15 amino acids. CDR1 is MDHEN, CDR2 SYDVKM, per germline. The CDR3 coding sequence is TGTGCCAGCAGACCATCGGGACAGCTAAACTATGGCTACACCTTC. As protein: CASRPSGQLNYGYTF.

In this sample, this clone turned up a few times. The V gene is TRBV28, the J gene TRBJ2-1; D uncertain. Germline V gene sequence: CDR1 MDHEN, CDR2 SYDVKM. The V gene lost 8 bases and the J gene lost 0 bases, with 8 bases spanning the gap. The CDR3 contains 13 residues. This CDR3 reads CASGSISYNEQFF. In DNA form, the CDR3 reads TGTGCCAGCGGATCCATCTCCTACAATGAGCAGTTCTTC. Full variable domain (rest looked up from reference TRBV28 and TRBJ2-1): DVKVTQSSRYLVKRTGEKVFLECVQDMDHENMFWYRQDPGLGLRLIYFSYDVKMKEKGDIPEGYSVSREKKERFSLILESASTNQTSMYLCASGSISYNEQFFGPGTRLTVL.

V gene TRBV27 combines with J gene TRBJ2-5; D uncertain. Trimming left V 2 bases short and J 4 bases short, with 11 bases between. Germline CDR1 reads MNHEY; CDR2 reads SMNVEV (reference sequence). The CDR3 length is 14 residues. As DNA, the CDR3 is TGTGCCAGCAGTTTACGGGTTTCTGGAGAGACCCAGTACTTC. It encodes CASSLRVSGETQYF.

The genes are TRBV6-1 and TRBJ2-7; no clear D gene. Trimming removed 7 bases from V and 6 bases from J, with 16 bases in between. The germline gives CDR1 MNHNS, CDR2 SASEGT. There are 13 residues in the CDR3. The CDR3: CASNAQRVVEQYF. DNA for the CDR3: TGTGCCAGCAATGCACAGCGCGTCGTCGAGCAGTACTTC.

The chain links TRBV28 to TRBJ2-1; 7 bases fit TRBD1. Germline V gene lookup returns CDR1 MDHEN and CDR2 SYDVKM. The CDR3 length is 14 residues. V shed 6 bases and J 7 bases; nucleotides not matched to a gene: 9. The CDR3 spells CASSDRDGYNEQFF. DNA for the CDR3: TGTGCCAGCAGCGACAGGGACGGTTATAATGAGCAGTTCTTC.

The chain recombines TRBV5-6 with TRBJ2-1; D perhaps matches TRBD2 (6 bases). This CDR3 is built from 17 residues. Germline-derived CDR1 and CDR2 are SGHDT and YYEEEE. V lost 6 bases and J 6 bases, leaving 25 bases between the germline ends. DNA for the CDR3: TGTGCCAGCAACAGTTCTGGTACGGGAGATTTGATCAATGAGCAGTTCTTC. Protein sequence: CASNSSGTGDLINEQFF.

Notes on this clone: The missing conserved phenylalanine or tryptophan at the end of this CDR3 makes a read error likely. The chain carries TRBV2 and TRBJ1-2; D gene ambiguous. Germline V lookup: CDR1 SNHLY, CDR2 FYNNEI. The length of the CDR3 is 14 residues. V was shortened by 7 bases and J by 1 base, with 13 bases between the two germline ends. The CDR3 region has the DNA TGTGCCAGCACCAAAAATCGTGGTAACTATGGCTACACCCTC. This codes for CASTKNRGNYGYTL.

V gene TRBV5-6 combines with J gene TRBJ1-3, with a weak D call TRBD1 (5 bases). The CDR3 is made up of 13 amino acids. Germline V gives CDR1 SGHDT, CDR2 YYEEEE. The ends were cut back, 4 bases at V and 7 bases at J, with 12 bases in the middle. CDR3 region: CASSRDRGNTIYF. The CDR3 coding sequence is TGTGCCAGCAGCCGGGACCGAGGGAACACCATATATTTT.

CDR3 DNA sequence: TGCGCCAGCAGCTTCGGGACTAGCGGTTACAATGAGCAGTTCTTC. This gives the protein CASSFGTSGYNEQFF. The chain combines TRBV5-1 with TRBJ2-1; 11 bases line up with TRBD2. This CDR3 has 15 residues. Germline loops: CDR1 SGHRS, CDR2 YFSETQ. With V trimmed by 2 bases and J by 4 bases, 2 bases remained unmatched.

V and J are TRBV30 and TRBJ2-1, with 9 bases that match TRBD2. The germline V gene encodes CDR1 GTSNPN and CDR2 SVGIG (reference sequence). The CDR3 has 18 amino acids. The trim removed 5 bases at V and 0 bases at J, leaving 14 bases unmatched. The chain's CDR3 is CAWGGSAGGYSSYNEQFF. The CDR3 DNA follows: TGTGCCTGGGGAGGAAGTGCGGGGGGGTATAGCTCCTACAATGAGCAGTTCTTC.

CDR3 in DNA: TGTGCCAGCAGCGACCGGACAGGGCTAAACACTGAAGCTTTCTTT. Its translation: CASSDRTGLNTEAFF. The gene calls are TRBV9 and TRBJ1-1, with 8 bases lining up with TRBD1. CDR1 SGDLS and CDR2 YYNGEE come from the germline V gene. The junction had 6 bases not matched to a gene; V was cut back by 3 bases and J by 2 bases. This CDR3 has 15 residues.

The rearrangement joins TRBV5-1 to TRBJ1-5, with 7 bases fitting TRBD1. The CDR3 sequence is 15 residues long. Per germline, CDR1 SGHRS and CDR2 YFSETQ. The ends lost 4 bases at V and 4 bases at J; junction bases unmatched: 8. The CDR3 is CASSKTGDPNQPQHF. In DNA, the CDR3 is TGCGCCAGCAGCAAAACAGGGGACCCAAATCAGCCCCAGCATTTT. The complete variable domain, with remaining parts taken from reference TRBV5-1 and TRBJ1-5, reads KAGVTQTPRYLIKTRGQQVTLSCSPISGHRSVSWYQQTPGQGLQFLFEYFSETQRNKGNFPGRFSGRQFSNSRSEMNVSTLELGDSALYLCASSKTGDPNQPQHFGDGTRLSIL.

The chain combines TRBV5-1 with TRBJ2-5; D perhaps matches TRBD2 (6 bases). The DNA end favors TRBJ2-7, so the J call may be wrong. CDR3 length equals 12 residues. Germline V gene data show CDR1 as SGHRS and CDR2 as YFSETQ. The CDR3 sequence: CASSIGGDEQYF. The CDR3 coding sequence is TGCGCCAGCAGCATAGGAGGGGACGAGCAGTACTTC.

This chain uses TRBV28 with TRBJ2-1; D possibly uses TRBD1 or TRBD2 (5 bases each). CDR1 and CDR2 from the germline V gene are MDHEN and SYDVKM. V was pared by 3 bases and J by 4 bases, with 19 bases between. CDR3 length: 17 residues. CDR3: CASSFSVGAGVYNEQFF. The CDR3 region has the DNA TGTGCCAGCAGTTTCTCGGTCGGGGCAGGAGTATACAATGAGCAGTTCTTC. Supplemented by reference TRBV28 and TRBJ2-1, the full variable domain reads DVKVTQSSRYLVKRTGEKVFLECVQDMDHENMFWYRQDPGLGLRLIYFSYDVKMKEKGDIPEGYSVSREKKERFSLILESASTNQTSMYLCASSFSVGAGVYNEQFFGPGTRLTVL.

This chain joins TRBV18 and TRBJ1-1, with a weak D call TRBD1 (6 bases). Germline V gene lookup returns CDR1 KGHSH and CDR2 LQKENI. Trimming took off 2 bases at V and 1 base at J, with 8 bases between the two ends. The CDR3 is made up of 14 amino acids. Here the CDR3 reads CASSPGTSNTEAFF. CDR3 in DNA: TGTGCCAGCTCACCAGGGACATCGAACACTGAAGCTTTCTTT.

As concerns this clone: The sample has other DNA sequences that encode this CDR3 too. The chain has TRBV11-2 and TRBJ2-2; 11 bases map to TRBD1. CDR1 is SGHAT, CDR2 FQNNGV, per germline. V gave up 4 bases and J gave up 4 bases; unmatched junction bases: 5. The CDR3 loop spans 16 amino acids. The CDR3 coding sequence is TGTGCCAGCAGCTGGACAGGGGGCGGGGGCACCGGGGAGCTGTTTTTT. Its translation: CASSWTGGGGTGELFF. The full variable domain, its missing parts supplied by reference TRBV11-2 and TRBJ2-2, is EAGVAQSPRYKIIEKRQSVAFWCNPISGHATLYWYQQILGQGPKLLIQFQNNGVVDDSQLPKDRFSAERLKGVDSTLKIQPAKLEDSAVYLCASSWTGGGGTGELFFGEGSRLTVL.

The rearrangement uses TRBV10-3 and TRBJ2-1; TRBD1 might be the D (6 bases). The germline V gene encodes CDR1 ENHRY and CDR2 SYGVKD. V was clipped by 10 bases and J by 6 bases, with 13 bases between them. This CDR3 contains 12 residues. The DNA of the CDR3 is TGTGCCACCGCAGGGGAAGTCAATGAGCAGTTCTTC. Translated: CATAGEVNEQFF.

The V gene is TRBV6-5, the J gene TRBJ1-3; D uncertain. CDR1 MNHEY and CDR2 SVGAGI come from the germline V gene. V shed 6 bases and J shed 0 bases, with 9 bases lying between them. The CDR3 contains 14 residues. CDR3 coding DNA: TGTGCCAGCAGGGACTGGAGCTCTGGAAACACCATATATTTT. Translating gives CASRDWSSGNTIYF.

This chain connects TRBV19 to TRBJ2-1; tentatively, D is TRBD1 or TRBD2 (6 bases each). Germline V lookup: CDR1 LNHDA, CDR2 SQIVND (reference sequence). The CDR3 totals 17 residues. V was trimmed by 6 bases and J by 0 bases, leaving 18 bases between them. CDR3 coding DNA: TGTGCCAGTAGGGCCTCCTCGGGGGCTCGCTCCTACAATGAGCAGTTCTTC. This codes for CASRASSGARSYNEQFF.

The J gene is TRBJ1-2, the V gene TRBV6-4, with unresolved D. In germline, CDR1 is MRHNA, CDR2 SNTAGT. Trimming cost V 2 bases and J 8 bases, with 18 bases left between them. The CDR3 contains 15 residues. CDR3 bases: TGTGCCAGCAGTGACACGGGTGTAGCGTTGGGGGGCTACACCTTC. Translation gives CASSDTGVALGGYTF.

This chain joins TRBV29-1 and TRBJ2-1; 7 bases are shared with TRBD2. Trimming took 6 bases from V and 0 from J; bases not matched to a gene: 5. The CDR3 is 14 amino acids. Germline V CDR1 and CDR2: SQVTM, ANQGSEA. Written as DNA, the CDR3 is TGCAGCGTCAGCGGGACGCCCTCCTACAATGAGCAGTTCTTC. Translated: CSVSGTPSYNEQFF.

The V gene is TRBV5-1, the J gene TRBJ1-2; TRBD1 matches at 7 bases. The J segment lost 2 bases and the V segment lost 5 bases, leaving 9 bases of the junction unmatched. The CDR3 loop spans 15 amino acids. The germline gives CDR1 SGHRS, CDR2 YFSETQ. The CDR3 nucleotides read TGCGCCAGCAGTTCCACAGGGGCCTCAAACTATGGCTACACCTTC. The encoded protein is CASSSTGASNYGYTF.

The rearrangement links TRBV5-6 to TRBJ1-2, with D unresolved. Trimming took 2 bases from V and 2 from J, leaving 7 bases between them. Germline V gene sequence: CDR1 SGHDT, CDR2 YYEEEE. The CDR3 is 13 residues long. CDR3 sequence reads: CASSFTENYGYTF. In nucleotides, the CDR3 is TGTGCCAGCAGCTTCACCGAGAACTATGGCTACACCTTC.

The chain carries TRBV5-1 and TRBJ2-7, with 10 bases identical to TRBD1. The CDR3 totals 15 residues. From germline, CDR1 is SGHRS and CDR2 YFSETQ. After removal of 2 bases from V and 6 bases from J, the junction contained 8 bases not matched to a gene. The CDR3 reads CASSFNTGQGSEQYF. The DNA of the CDR3 is TGCGCCAGCAGCTTCAACACGGGACAGGGGTCCGAGCAGTACTTC.

This chain uses TRBV5-1 with TRBJ2-7, with 12 bases fitting TRBD2. The germline V gene has CDR1 SGHRS and CDR2 YFSETQ. This CDR3 contains 20 residues. The V gene end was trimmed by 1 base and the J gene end by 7 bases; junction bases not matched to a gene: 21. The CDR3 region has the DNA TGCGCCAGCAGCTTGAAATCCGGGACAGAAAGACTAGCGGGAGTGGGGGAGCAGTACTTC. Its protein is CASSLKSGTERLAGVGEQYF.

V is TRBV18 and J is TRBJ2-7; 9 bases line up with TRBD1. Losses at the gene ends were 5 bases for V and 5 bases for J; bases not matched to a gene: 7. The germline CDR1 and CDR2 sequences are KGHSH and LQKENI. CDR3 length equals 14 residues. CDR3 in DNA: TGTGCCAGCTCAACCGGACAGGGGATGAACGAGCAGTACTTC. Translating gives CASSTGQGMNEQYF. The whole variable domain, remainder taken from reference TRBV18 and TRBJ2-7, is NAGVMQNPRHLVRRRGQEARLRCSPMKGHSHVYWYRQLPEEGLKFMVYLQKENIIDESGMPKERFSAEFPKEGPSILRIQQVVRGDSAAYFCASSTGQGMNEQYFGPGTRLTVT.

This clone was recorded a few times. V is TRBV18 and J is TRBJ2-1; D might be TRBD2 (6 bases). Germline V gene data show CDR1 as KGHSH and CDR2 as LQKENI. V was pared by 2 bases and J by 8 bases, with 19 bases between. The CDR3 spans 16 residues. The CDR3 sequence is CASSPMTSVPLHEQFF. The CDR3 coding sequence is TGTGCCAGCTCACCAATGACTAGTGTGCCCCTCCATGAGCAGTTCTTC.

The chain is built from TRBV7-2 and TRBJ2-2; D is undetermined. This CDR3 has 13 residues. Germline V gene sequence: CDR1 SGHTA, CDR2 FQGNSA. V was cut by 1 base and J by 3 bases, with 3 bases left in between. The CDR3, as DNA: TGTGCCAGCAGCTTAGACGACACCGGGGAGCTGTTTTTT. The encoded protein is CASSLDDTGELFF.